The 16 T cell receptor beta chains listed next were all sequenced from one sample in a study of patients and donors after allogeneic stem cell transplantation. Via MiXCR, TCRdb re-called the RT-PCR reads, giving one row per CDR3 protein. Of about 960,000 distinct CDR3 sequences in the sample, about 20% were seen once. Sequencing was performed on blood, either unsorted or a sorted T cell fraction (not recorded which). Source of these receptors: a human donor who was either an allogeneic HSCT recipient or a stem cell or donor lymphocyte infusion donor (not recorded which). It is not recorded whose cells these are; they may come from a transplant donor.

The chain links TRBV10-3 to TRBJ2-3; D is unclear. CDR1 and CDR2 (germline): ENHRY, SYGVKD. The CDR3 covers 16 residues. V lost 0 bases and J lost 3, with 13 bases in between. This CDR3 reads CAISESRILVTDTQYF. The CDR3, as DNA: TGTGCCATCAGTGAGTCTAGGATTTTGGTGACAGATACGCAGTATTTT.

This sequence joins TRBV20-1 and TRBJ1-1, with 8 bases that match TRBD1. This CDR3 spans 12 amino acids. CDR1 DFQATT and CDR2 SNEGSKA come from the germline V gene (reference sequence). Trimming took 3 bases from V and 11 from J; bases not matched to a gene: 8. Written as DNA, the CDR3 is TGCAGTGCTAGCCTCAGGGGGCGCAGGGCTTTCTTT. Protein sequence: CSASLRGRRAFF.

This clonotype was found once. V is TRBV3-1 and J is TRBJ1-1; D remains unclear. The CDR3 is 14 amino acids. V lost 0 bases, J lost 2 bases, and 7 bases lay in between. Looked up from germline, CDR1 is LGHDT and CDR2 is YNNKEL (reference sequence). CDR3 protein: CASSQELTNTEAFF. As DNA, the CDR3 is TGTGCCAGCAGCCAAGAGTTGACTAACACTGAAGCTTTCTTT.

This chain connects TRBV12-3 or TRBV12-4 to TRBJ2-3, with D perhaps TRBD2 (6 bases). V was clipped by 2 bases and J by 2 bases, with 14 bases between them. The CDR3 contains 16 residues. The DNA of the CDR3 is TGTGCCAGCAGTTTACCCTCCGGGGGTAACACAGATACGCAGTATTTT. It codes for CASSLPSGGNTDTQYF.

The genes are TRBV5-6 and TRBJ1-5, with D perhaps TRBD1 (6 bases). Germline-derived CDR1 and CDR2 are SGHDT and YYEEEE. The CDR3 spans 13 residues. The germline V and J ends were trimmed by 3 bases and 15 bases, with 19 bases remaining between them. The CDR3 nucleotides are TGTGCCAGCAGCTATGACAGGTTCCCTCCGTGGCATTTT. It specifies CASSYDRFPPWHF.

This clonotype was counted only a few times. The CDR3 DNA is TGTGCCAGCAGTCGGGGACTAGCGACATACAATGAGCAGTTCTTC. It specifies CASSRGLATYNEQFF. The genes are TRBV28 and TRBJ2-1; 10 nucleotides line up with TRBD2. CDR1 is MDHEN and CDR2 is SYDVKM in the germline V gene. This CDR3 region has 15 residues. The V segment lost 5 bases and the J segment 4 bases; nucleotides outside the gene matches: 5. Variable domain in full (rest from reference TRBV28 and TRBJ2-1): DVKVTQSSRYLVKRTGEKVFLECVQDMDHENMFWYRQDPGLGLRLIYFSYDVKMKEKGDIPEGYSVSREKKERFSLILESASTNQTSMYLCASSRGLATYNEQFFGPGTRLTVL.

The chain links TRBV6-5 to TRBJ1-5; D call uncertain. The CDR3 has 14 residues. V lost 2 bases and J lost 2, with 7 bases in between. Germline V gives CDR1 MNHEY, CDR2 SVGAGI. CDR3 nucleotide sequence: TGTGCCAGCAGTTACGGACTGGGCAATCAGCCCCAGCATTTT. It codes for CASSYGLGNQPQHF.

V and J are TRBV20-1 and TRBJ2-1; D remains ambiguous. Germline V lookup: CDR1 DFQATT, CDR2 SNEGSKA (reference sequence). The V and J ends lost 6 bases and 11 bases respectively, with 11 bases between them. This CDR3 contains 10 residues. CDR3 loop: CSAPAPQQFF. For the CDR3, the DNA is TGCAGTGCGCCTGCTCCTCAGCAGTTCTTC.

The J gene is TRBJ1-5, the V gene TRBV5-5; D gene ambiguous. Germline CDR1 SGHKS, CDR2 YYEKEE (reference sequence). This CDR3 spans 14 amino acids. Trimming shortened V by 2 bases and J by 1 base, and 7 bases separated the two germline ends. CDR3 sequence: CASSFSQSNQPQHF. The CDR3 DNA reads as TGTGCCAGCAGCTTTAGTCAGAGCAATCAGCCCCAGCATTTT.

This chain links TRBV27 with TRBJ2-2, with a tentative D call TRBD1 (6 bases). CDR1 and CDR2 from the germline V gene are MNHEY and SMNVEV (reference sequence). This CDR3 is built from 12 residues. Trimming removed 8 bases from V and 5 bases from J, with 9 bases in between. Here the CDR3 reads CASGGGTGELFF. CDR3 in DNA: TGTGCCAGCGGGGGCGGGACCGGGGAGCTGTTTTTT.

This clonotype came up a few times. The CDR3 DNA reads as TGTGCCAGCAGTTACCGGATTTCACAGGGCCCCCTCTCCTACGAGCAGTACTTC. Translation gives CASSYRISQGPLSYEQYF. The chain carries TRBV6-5 and TRBJ2-7; tentatively, D is TRBD1 (6 bases). V lost 2 bases and J 0 bases, leaving 20 bases between the germline ends. CDR1 and CDR2 (germline): MNHEY, SVGAGI. The CDR3 has 18 amino acids.

The chain couples TRBV10-3 to TRBJ2-3, with 7 bases matching TRBD2. Germline-derived CDR1 and CDR2 are ENHRY and SYGVKD. The CDR3 extends over 11 amino acids. With 10 bases clipped from V and 4 bases from J, the junction kept 2 bases outside the gene matches. CDR3 DNA sequence: TGTGCCACAGCGGGGTCAGATACGCAGTATTTT. Protein: CATAGSDTQYF.

The rearrangement joins TRBV4-2 to TRBJ2-7; perhaps TRBD2 as D (6 bases). Germline V gene lookup returns CDR1 LGHNA and CDR2 YNFKEQ. CDR3 length: 15 amino acids. V was clipped by 1 base and J by 6 bases, with 16 bases between them. The CDR3 DNA is TGTGCCAGCAGCCAAGCGCGTTTAGCGGAGTTCGAGCAGTACTTC. Protein product: CASSQARLAEFEQYF.

This clonotype was seen repeatedly, ten times or more. J is TRBJ1-1 and V is TRBV5-6; unclear D gene. The CDR3 runs 14 residues. CDR1 is SGHDT and CDR2 is YYEEEE in the germline V gene. Trimming left V 2 bases short and J 0 bases short, with 8 bases between. CDR3 in DNA: TGTGCCAGCAGCTTCGGCCCCATGAACACTGAAGCTTTCTTT. Encoded protein: CASSFGPMNTEAFF. Based on the CDR3 plus reference TRBV5-6 and TRBJ1-1, the full variable domain is DAGVTQSPTHLIKTRGQQVTLRCSPKSGHDTVSWYQQALGQGPQFIFQYYEEEERQRGNFPDRFSGHQFPNYSSELNVNALLLGDSALYLCASSFGPMNTEAFFGQGTRLTVV.

J is TRBJ1-1 and V is TRBV12-3 or TRBV12-4; 10 nucleotides align to TRBD1. The CDR3 is 15 residues long. After removal of 6 bases from V and 5 bases from J, the junction contained 9 bases not matched to a gene. CDR3 region: CASSWTGTGVTEAFF. In DNA, the CDR3 is TGTGCCAGCAGCTGGACCGGGACAGGGGTGACTGAAGCTTTCTTT.

This clonotype was observed a handful of times. The chain has TRBV25-1 and TRBJ2-1; TRBD2 matches 8 bases. This CDR3 spans 17 amino acids. Germline-derived CDR1 and CDR2 are MGHDK and SYGVNS. J lost 0 bases, V lost 0 bases, and 4 bases had no gene match. The chain's CDR3 is CASSEYSTSGSYNEQFF. The CDR3 coding sequence is TGTGCCAGCAGTGAATATTCCACTAGCGGCTCCTACAATGAGCAGTTCTTC.